The clone carrying this T cell receptor (beta chain) was detected a few times. The target antigen is unknown. This sample is drawn from a study of early T cells in non-severe SARS-CoV-2 infection. The CDR3 totals 13 residues. V shed 5 bases and J shed 8 bases, with 15 bases lying between them. Germline CDR1 reads SGHVS; CDR2 reads FNYEAQ. In the library, individual cDNA molecules carried attached unique molecular identifiers. From the 5' RACE reads, TCRdb called clonotypes with MiXCR, one entry per CDR3 protein. This table has roughly 33,000 distinct CDR3 sequences, 5% to 6% appearing once. Study-wide points: Matching results from VDJdb favored anti-spike CD8 responses, leaving private and CD4 specificities undetected.

The rearrangement uses TRBV7-6 and TRBJ1-2, with D tentatively TRBD1 (5 bases). The sequence was obtained from an adult who was a healthcare worker with PCR-confirmed SARS-CoV-2 infection or an uninfected control (not recorded which). Sequenced input: whole blood. In DNA, the CDR3 is TGTGCCAGCAGCCCCGTTGTGGGGGACGGCTACACCTTC. Translation gives CASSPVVGDGYTF.